A selection of T cell receptor beta chains follows, all from one sample in a study of T cell responses to AZD1222 COVID-19 vaccine. Generated by immunoSEQ multiplex PCR, the TCRdb table keeps only in-frame clones and is missing some. This table has some 110,000 clones, roughly 90% appearing once. The sequencing used peripheral blood, collected on day 0 of AZD1222 vaccination. The receptors stem from an adult in good health. Both conserved end residues are part of each CDR3. The D gene is left open where the match is weak. The size field is filled for only some rows; it gives once, few, many or a size class.

TRBV15	NA	NA	TRBJ2-5	TGTGCCACCAGCAGAGTTGGGGGGCTCCAAGAGACCCAGTACTTC	CATSRVGGLQETQYF
TRBV7-9	NA	NA	TRBJ1-6	TGTGCCAGCAGCTGGAATTCACCCCTCCACTTT	CASSWNSPLHF
TRBV7-9	NA	NA	TRBJ2-2	TGTGCCAGCAGCCTTAGACAGGCGGACACCGGGGAGCTGTTTTTT	CASSLRQADTGELFF
TRBV19	NA	NA	TRBJ2-1	TGTGCCAGTAGTAGGGAAAGTAGTTCCTACAATGAGCAGTTCTTC	CASSRESSSYNEQFF
TRBV7-6	NA	TRBD1	TRBJ1-2	TGTGCCAGCTTGGACAGGGGACTCATATACTATGGCTACACCTTC	CASLDRGLIYYGYTF
TRBV7-9	NA	TRBD1	TRBJ1-5	TGTGCCAGCAGCGTAGGACAGGGAGACAATCAGCCCCAGCATTTT	CASSVGQGDNQPQHF
TRBV6-5	NA	TRBD2	TRBJ2-2	TGTGCCAGCAGTCTAGGACTAGAGACTACCGGGGAGCTGTTTTTT	CASSLGLETTGELFF
TRBV5-1	NA	NA	TRBJ1-2	TGCGCCAGCAAAAACGGATTCACCTTC	CASKNGFTF
TRBV7-9	NA	TRBD1	TRBJ2-7	TGTGCCAGCGGCCAGGACAGGGGGAACCCCTACGAGCAGTACTTC	CASGQDRGNPYEQYF
TRBV24-1	NA	NA	TRBJ2-3	TGTGCCACCAGTGATCCACAGGGCACAGATACGCAGTATTTT	CATSDPQGTDTQYF
TRBV9	NA	TRBD1	TRBJ1-1	TGTGCCAGCAGCCCCTCCTACAGGGGGCCTGAAGCTTTCTTT	CASSPSYRGPEAFF
TRBV3-1/TRBV3-2	NA	NA	TRBJ2-7	TGTGCCAGCAGCCAAGGGGGGCCTCGGGGCCTTTCCTACGAGCAGTACTTC	CASSQGGPRGLSYEQYF
TRBV5-6	NA	NA	TRBJ2-5	TGTGCCAGCAGCTGGAAACCGGGGGAGACCCAGTACTTC	CASSWKPGETQYF
TRBV3-1/TRBV3-2	NA	TRBD1	TRBJ2-1	TGTGCCAGCAGCCAAGGGCCGACAGGGAATGAGCAGTTCTTC	CASSQGPTGNEQFF
TRBV15	NA	NA	TRBJ2-1	TGTGCCACCAGCAGAGATCGGGTCAGGGGCAATGAGCAGTTCTTC	CATSRDRVRGNEQFF
TRBV6-4	NA	NA	TRBJ1-5	TGTGCCAGCAGTGTCAGGAGCGGTCAGCCCCAGCATTTT	CASSVRSGQPQHF
TRBV12-5	few	TRBD1	TRBJ1-5	TGTGCTAGTGGTTTGGAACAGGGGCCCGGGCAGCCCCAGCATTTT	CASGLEQGPGQPQHF
TRBV27	once	NA	TRBJ2-5	TGTGCCAGCAGTTTATCTTGGGGGAGGGGGGAGACCCAGTACTTC	CASSLSWGRGETQYF
TRBV12-5	NA	NA	TRBJ1-1	TGTGCTAGTGGTTCTACAGGGTGGCTAGCTTTCTTT	CASGSTGWLAFF
TRBV15	once	TRBD1	TRBJ1-6	TGTGCCACCAGCAGGAAAATCGGACAGGTTGGCAATAATTCACCCCTCCACTTT	CATSRKIGQVGNNSPLHF
TRBV29-1	NA	TRBD1	TRBJ2-5	TGCAGTGACTCGACAGGGGGAGAAGAGACCCAGTACTTC	CSDSTGGEETQYF
TRBV2	NA	NA	TRBJ1-5	TGTGCCAGCACCCAACGGGACAACAATCAGCCCCAGCATTTT	CASTQRDNNQPQHF
TRBV27	NA	TRBD2	TRBJ2-3	TGTGCCAGCAGGGGACTAGTTGCGGATACGCAGTATTTT	CASRGLVADTQYF
TRBV28	NA	TRBD1	TRBJ2-7	TGTGCCAGCAGTTCACCCGGGACAGGGCAACACGAGCAGTACTTC	CASSSPGTGQHEQYF
TRBV24-1	NA	NA	TRBJ2-3	TGTGCCACCAGTGATGGAACAGGGAGGGGCACGCAGTATTTT	CATSDGTGRGTQYF
TRBV7-9	NA	NA	TRBJ1-4	TGTGCCAGCAGCTTAGTCGCCGGGAAACTTAATGAAAAACTGTTTTTT	CASSLVAGKLNEKLFF
TRBV6-5	NA	NA	TRBJ1-2	TGTGCCAGCAGTTACAGGGTCTCCGGTGGGGGCTACACCTTC	CASSYRVSGGGYTF
TRBV4-2	once	NA	TRBJ2-7	TGTGCCAGCAGCCAAGAATGGAGGGCAGACTACGAGCAGTACTTC	CASSQEWRADYEQYF
TRBV19	NA	NA	TRBJ2-6	TGTGCCAGTAAATCTCAGGGGACTGGGGCCAACGTCCTGACTTTC	CASKSQGTGANVLTF
TRBV6-1	once	TRBD1	TRBJ2-5	TGTGCCAGCAGTGAAGGCCAGGGGGCTGAGACCCAGTACTTC	CASSEGQGAETQYF
TRBV2	NA	TRBD1	TRBJ2-2	TGTGCCAGCAGTGAAATGGGACAGACGAACACCGGGGAGCTGTTTTTT	CASSEMGQTNTGELFF
TRBV24-1	NA	NA	TRBJ2-1	TGTGCCACCAGTGATTGGTCCTCAAATGAGCAGTTCTTC	CATSDWSSNEQFF
TRBV10-3	NA	TRBD1	TRBJ1-2	TGTGCCATCAGTGAGTCGGGAGACACAGGGGGCGAAGGCTACACCTTC	CAISESGDTGGEGYTF
TRBV7-8	NA	NA	TRBJ1-2	TGTGCCAGCAGCTTTGTTCAGGGAAGAGGCTATGGCTACACCTTC	CASSFVQGRGYGYTF
TRBV7-9	once	NA	TRBJ2-2	TGTGCCAGCAGCTTAGGGGAGTGGACCGGGGAGCTGTTTTTT	CASSLGEWTGELFF
TRBV4-1	NA	NA	TRBJ2-7	TGCGCCAGCAGCCCGGTACCCGGACTCATGACCTACGAGCAGTACTTC	CASSPVPGLMTYEQYF
TRBV3-1/TRBV3-2	once	NA	TRBJ2-7	TGTGCCAGCAGCCAGGGACACGAGCAGTACTTC	CASSQGHEQYF
TRBV19	NA	NA	TRBJ2-5	TGTGCCAGTAGTATAGTTCCCTTTCTGGAGACCCAGTACTTC	CASSIVPFLETQYF
TRBV3-1/TRBV3-2	NA	NA	TRBJ1-3	TGTGCCAGCAAGGGTCGGCAGGCGAACTCTGGAAACACCATATATTTT	CASKGRQANSGNTIYF
TRBV25-1	NA	NA	TRBJ1-4	TGTGCCAGCAGTGGCTACAATGAAAAACTGTTTTTT	CASSGYNEKLFF
TRBV29-1	NA	TRBD1	TRBJ1-5	TGCAGCGTTGATCAGGGGGCGGACCAGCCCCAGCATTTT	CSVDQGADQPQHF
TRBV5-5	NA	NA	TRBJ1-1	TGTGCCAGCAGCTTGGGGAGGGATTGGGGTCGAAGACCTGAAGCTTTCTTT	CASSLGRDWGRRPEAFF
TRBV5-1	once	NA	TRBJ1-2	TGCGCCAGCAGCTCATCCGGGACAAACTATGGCTACACCTTC	CASSSSGTNYGYTF